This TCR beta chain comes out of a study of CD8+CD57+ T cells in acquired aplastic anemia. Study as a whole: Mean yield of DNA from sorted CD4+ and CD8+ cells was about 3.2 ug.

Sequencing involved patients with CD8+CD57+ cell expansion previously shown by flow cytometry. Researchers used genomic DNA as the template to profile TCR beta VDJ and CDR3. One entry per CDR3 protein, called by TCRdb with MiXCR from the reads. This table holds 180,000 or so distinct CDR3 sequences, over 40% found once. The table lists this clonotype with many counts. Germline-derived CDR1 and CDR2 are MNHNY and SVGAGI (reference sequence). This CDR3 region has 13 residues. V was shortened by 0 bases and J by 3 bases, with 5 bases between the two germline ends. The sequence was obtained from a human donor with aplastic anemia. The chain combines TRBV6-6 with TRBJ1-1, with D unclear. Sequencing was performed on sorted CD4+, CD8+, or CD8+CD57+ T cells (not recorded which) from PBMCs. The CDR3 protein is CASSYSSDTEAFF. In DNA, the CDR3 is TGTGCCAGCAGTTACTCGAGTGACACTGAAGCTTTCTTT.